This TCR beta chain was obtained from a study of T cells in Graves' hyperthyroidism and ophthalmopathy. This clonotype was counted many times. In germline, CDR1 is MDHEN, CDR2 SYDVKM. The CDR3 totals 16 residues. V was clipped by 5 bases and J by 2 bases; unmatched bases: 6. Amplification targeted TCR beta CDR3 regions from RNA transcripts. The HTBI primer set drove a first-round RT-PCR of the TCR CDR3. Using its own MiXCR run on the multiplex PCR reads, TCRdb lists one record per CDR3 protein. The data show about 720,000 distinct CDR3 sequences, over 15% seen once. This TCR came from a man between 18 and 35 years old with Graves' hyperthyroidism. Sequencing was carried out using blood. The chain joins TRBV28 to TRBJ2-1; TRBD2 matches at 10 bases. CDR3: CASSPAGLATYNEQFF. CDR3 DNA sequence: TGTGCCAGCAGTCCGGCGGGACTAGCGACCTACAATGAGCAGTTCTTC.